A selection of T cell receptor beta chains follows, all from one sample in a study of T cell responses to AZD1222 COVID-19 vaccine. Using immunoSEQ multiplex PCR, the repertoire was profiled, and TCRdb retains in-frame clones only, with some absent. There are 140,000 to 150,000 clones in the sample; 80% to 90% occur only once, and about 1.5% lies in the top ten. Specimen: peripheral blood, collected on day 0 of AZD1222 vaccination. The receptors shown here come from an adult in good health. The CDR3 runs from the conserved cysteine through the conserved F or W. D genes are given only for firm matches. Only part of the rows carry a size: once, few, many, or a class if the clone is expanded.

V: TRBV6-6
J: TRBJ1-1
D: NA
size: NA
DNA: TGTGCCAGCAGTTACCAAGATGAGGCTTTCTTT
CDR3: CASSYQDEAFF

V: TRBV4-2
J: TRBJ1-3
D: TRBD1
size: NA
DNA: TGTGCCAGCAGCCAGGACCCTGGACAGGTCGGTTACACCATATATTTT
CDR3: CASSQDPGQVGYTIYF

V: TRBV28
J: TRBJ2-2
D: NA
size: NA
DNA: TGTGCCAGCAGGCCAGGGTTAACCGGGGAGCTGTTTTTT
CDR3: CASRPGLTGELFF

V: TRBV19
J: TRBJ2-6
D: TRBD2
size: NA
DNA: TGTGCCAGTAGTCCGGTAGCGGGGGGTCTCTCTGGGGCCAACGTCCTGACTTTC
CDR3: CASSPVAGGLSGANVLTF

V: TRBV18
J: TRBJ1-1
D: NA
size: once
DNA: TGTGCCAGCTCACGGGAGCCGGGGGGGGCGGACACTGAAGCTTTCTTT
CDR3: CASSREPGGADTEAFF

V: TRBV6-4
J: TRBJ1-2
D: TRBD1
size: NA
DNA: TGTGCCAGCAGTGTAGAACAGGGGCTCCCCCATTATGGCTACACCTTC
CDR3: CASSVEQGLPHYGYTF

V: TRBV28
J: TRBJ1-6
D: NA
size: NA
DNA: TGTGCCAGCGGGAGGCGGGACCCTCTCAATTCACCCCTCCACTTT
CDR3: CASGRRDPLNSPLHF

V: TRBV3-1/TRBV3-2
J: TRBJ2-7
D: TRBD2
size: few
DNA: TGTGCCAGCAGCCAAACTAGCGGGAGCCTCTACGAGCAGTACTTC
CDR3: CASSQTSGSLYEQYF

V: TRBV11-2
J: TRBJ2-5
D: NA
size: NA
DNA: TGTGCCAGCAGCAAAGTCAGGAAGGAGACCCAGTACTTC
CDR3: CASSKVRKETQYF

V: TRBV6-5
J: TRBJ2-3
D: NA
size: NA
DNA: TGTGCCAGCAGTTACCAGGCGGGCCGGCTTAAGGCGCAGTATTTT
CDR3: CASSYQAGRLKAQYF

V: TRBV3-1/TRBV3-2
J: TRBJ2-2
D: NA
size: NA
DNA: TGTGCCAGCAGGGAGGCCGGGGAGCTGTTTTTT
CDR3: CASREAGELFF

V: TRBV7-6
J: TRBJ2-7
D: TRBD1
size: NA
DNA: TGTGCCAGCAGCCAAGGGACAGGGGATTCCTACGAGCAGTACTTC
CDR3: CASSQGTGDSYEQYF

V: TRBV2
J: TRBJ2-5
D: NA
size: NA
DNA: TGTGCCAGCAATCGGGCAGAGACCCAGTACTTC
CDR3: CASNRAETQYF

V: TRBV2
J: TRBJ1-1
D: NA
size: NA
DNA: TGTGCCAGCATGGCGGAGGGGCGCGGGAACACTGAAGCTTTCTTT
CDR3: CASMAEGRGNTEAFF

V: TRBV18
J: TRBJ1-4
D: NA
size: NA
DNA: TGTGCCAGCAAGGGGACAACTAATGAAAAACTGTTTTTT
CDR3: CASKGTTNEKLFF

V: TRBV5-1
J: TRBJ2-7
D: TRBD2
size: NA
DNA: TGCGCCAGCAGCTTCGTCAGCGGGGGACCTCCCTACGAGCAGTACTTC
CDR3: CASSFVSGGPPYEQYF

V: TRBV6-5
J: TRBJ1-5
D: NA
size: NA
DNA: TGTGCCAGCAACTCACGACGGGACTTCCTATCCCAGCATTTT
CDR3: CASNSRRDFLSQHF

V: TRBV19
J: TRBJ2-1
D: NA
size: NA
DNA: TGTGCCAGTAGTATTGGGGGAGGCAATGAGCAGTTCTTC
CDR3: CASSIGGGNEQFF

V: TRBV10-3
J: TRBJ2-7
D: NA
size: NA
DNA: TGTGCCATCAGTGATGGGACGGTGAAGGGCTACGAGCAGTACTTC
CDR3: CAISDGTVKGYEQYF

V: TRBV5-8
J: TRBJ2-3
D: NA
size: NA
DNA: TGTGCCAGCGTTAGAAGCCTACTAGTTTTCACAGATACGCAGTATTTT
CDR3: CASVRSLLVFTDTQYF

V: TRBV7-6
J: TRBJ1-4
D: NA
size: NA
DNA: TGTGCCAGCAGCCCAGCCCCCTCTGTCCGCGTTGAAAAACTGTTTTTT
CDR3: CASSPAPSVRVEKLFF

V: TRBV5-1
J: TRBJ2-1
D: NA
size: NA
DNA: TGCGCCAGCAGCTTGTGGGCGGATGAGCAGTTCTTC
CDR3: CASSLWADEQFF

V: TRBV7-9
J: TRBJ2-1
D: NA
size: NA
DNA: TGTGCCAGCAGCTTAGCTCGGGAGCAGTTCTTC
CDR3: CASSLAREQFF

V: TRBV2
J: TRBJ1-1
D: TRBD1
size: NA
DNA: TGTGCCAGCAGAAGGGAACGGCAGGGGGCGGAAGCTTTCTTT
CDR3: CASRRERQGAEAFF

V: TRBV19
J: TRBJ1-5
D: TRBD1
size: NA
DNA: TGTGCCAGTAGTCCTGTGGGACAGGTCAGCAATCAGCCCCAGCATTTT
CDR3: CASSPVGQVSNQPQHF

V: TRBV9
J: TRBJ2-3
D: NA
size: NA
DNA: TGTGCCAGCACCCGAGCAGGAAGCACAGATACGCAGTATTTT
CDR3: CASTRAGSTDTQYF

V: TRBV27
J: TRBJ1-3
D: NA
size: NA
DNA: TGTGCCAGCAGTACCCGTGGCAGGGGAACTGGAAACACCATATATTTT
CDR3: CASSTRGRGTGNTIYF

V: TRBV28
J: TRBJ2-2
D: TRBD2
size: NA
DNA: TGTGCCAGCAGTTTTGAGCGGGAGAACACCGGGGAGCTGTTTTTT
CDR3: CASSFERENTGELFF

V: TRBV4-1
J: TRBJ2-1
D: TRBD2
size: NA
DNA: TGCGCCAGCAGCCAAGCGGCGAGCGGGGGGGCCAATGAGCAGTTCTTC
CDR3: CASSQAASGGANEQFF

V: TRBV5-6
J: TRBJ1-2
D: NA
size: NA
DNA: TGTGCCAGCAGCAGAAGGCGTAACGAGGATGATGGCTACACCTTC
CDR3: CASSRRRNEDDGYTF

V: TRBV13
J: TRBJ2-7
D: NA
size: NA
DNA: TGTGCCAGCAGCTTAGAAGGGGCGGCCTACGAGCAGTACTTC
CDR3: CASSLEGAAYEQYF

V: TRBV4-1
J: TRBJ1-2
D: TRBD1
size: NA
DNA: TGCGCCAGCAGCCCAATGGACAGGGGGCCCGCTCCCTTTAGGGGCTACACCTTC
CDR3: CASSPMDRGPAPFRGYTF

V: TRBV3-1/TRBV3-2
J: TRBJ1-1
D: NA
size: NA
DNA: TGTGCCAGCAGCCACCCCCCTTCCCCAATGAACACTGAAGCTTTCTTT
CDR3: CASSHPPSPMNTEAFF

V: TRBV6-5
J: TRBJ2-5
D: NA
size: NA
DNA: TGTGCCAGCAGTTACTCTGGGGGAGAGGAGACCCAGTACTTC
CDR3: CASSYSGGEETQYF

V: TRBV23-1
J: TRBJ2-5
D: TRBD1
size: NA
DNA: TGCGCCAGCAGTCAATCGGGACAGGGGTTTGAGACCCAGTACTTC
CDR3: CASSQSGQGFETQYF

V: TRBV6-5
J: TRBJ2-7
D: NA
size: NA
DNA: TGTGCCAGCATTGGGTACGAGCAGTACTTC
CDR3: CASIGYEQYF

V: TRBV7-9
J: TRBJ2-7
D: NA
size: NA
DNA: TGTGCCAGCAGCTCGGGTAGGGAGATCTCCTACGAGCAGTACTTC
CDR3: CASSSGREISYEQYF

V: TRBV4-1
J: TRBJ2-7
D: NA
size: NA
DNA: TGCGCCAGCAGCCAACCGGCGCAGACGGGCGAGCAGTACTTC
CDR3: CASSQPAQTGEQYF

V: TRBV5-1
J: TRBJ1-1
D: NA
size: NA
DNA: TGCGCCAGCAGCTCGCGGGGAGGGACTGAAGCTTTCTTT
CDR3: CASSSRGGTEAFF

V: TRBV7-6
J: TRBJ1-4
D: NA
size: NA
DNA: TGTGCCAGCAGCTCCAACAGGGCAACTAATGAAAAACTGTTTTTT
CDR3: CASSSNRATNEKLFF

V: TRBV6-1
J: TRBJ1-1
D: NA
size: NA
DNA: TGTGCCAGCAGTGAACGGGCCAGGGACCACACTGAAGCTTTCTTT
CDR3: CASSERARDHTEAFF

V: TRBV3-1/TRBV3-2
J: TRBJ2-3
D: TRBD2
size: NA
DNA: TGTGCCAGCAGCCAAGATGGGAGGCTAGCGGGAGTTGCAGATACGCAGTATTTT
CDR3: CASSQDGRLAGVADTQYF